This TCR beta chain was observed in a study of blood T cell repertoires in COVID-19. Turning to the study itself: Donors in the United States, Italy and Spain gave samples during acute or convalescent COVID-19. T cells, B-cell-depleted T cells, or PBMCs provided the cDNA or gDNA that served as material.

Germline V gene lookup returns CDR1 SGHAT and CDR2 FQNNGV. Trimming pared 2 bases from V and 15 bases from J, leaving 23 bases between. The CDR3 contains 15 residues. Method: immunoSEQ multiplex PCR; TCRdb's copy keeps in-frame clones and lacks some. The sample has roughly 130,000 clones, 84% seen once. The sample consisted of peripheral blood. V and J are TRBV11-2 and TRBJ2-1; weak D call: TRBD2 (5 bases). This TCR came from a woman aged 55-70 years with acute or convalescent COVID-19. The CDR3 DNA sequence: TGTGCCAGCAGCTTAAGCTACGGCTTGGGGAGTGAAAGGTTCTTC. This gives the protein CASSLSYGLGSERFF.